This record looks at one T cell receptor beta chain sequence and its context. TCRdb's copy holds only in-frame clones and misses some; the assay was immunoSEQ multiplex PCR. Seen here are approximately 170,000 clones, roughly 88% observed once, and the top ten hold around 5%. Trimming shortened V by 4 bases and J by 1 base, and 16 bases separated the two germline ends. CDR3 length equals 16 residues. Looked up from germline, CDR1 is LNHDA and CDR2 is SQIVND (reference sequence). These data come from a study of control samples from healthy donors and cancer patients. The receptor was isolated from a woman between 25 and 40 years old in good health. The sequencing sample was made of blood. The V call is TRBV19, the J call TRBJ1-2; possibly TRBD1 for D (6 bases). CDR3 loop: CASSTTTGQINYGYTF. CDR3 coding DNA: TGTGCCAGTAGTACCACGACAGGACAGATTAACTATGGCTACACCTTC.